This record looks at one TCR beta chain sequence and its context. Its antigen remains unknown. The sample originates from a study of blood T cells in healthy people across ages. As for the study in general: About one barcoded TCR beta cDNA was captured per two T cells.

With a J-beta primer mix and a sample-barcoded 5' primer, a second PCR ran about 6 to 11 cycles. TCRdb re-derived calls from the 5' RACE reads in MiXCR, one entry per CDR3 protein. The repertoire has 790,000 or so distinct CDR3 sequences, approximately 60% of them found once; the top ten carry around 25%. General study results and limits: The lack of PBMC sorting stopped any conclusive naive versus antigen-experienced comparison.

Each sample provided at least 5 micrograms of extracted total RNA. Germline loops: CDR1 LNHNV, CDR2 YYDKDF (reference sequence). V lost 8 bases, J lost 1 base, and 15 bases lay in between. The CDR3 length is 16 residues. This sequence was found in a man between 40 and 49 years old in good health. The chain is built from TRBV15 and TRBJ2-6, with TRBD1 as a possible D gene (5 bases). The sample comprised blood. The CDR3 coding sequence is TGTGCCACCTTCGGACAACGGGTGTCTGGGGCCAACGTCCTGACTTTC. Encoded protein: CATFGQRVSGANVLTF.